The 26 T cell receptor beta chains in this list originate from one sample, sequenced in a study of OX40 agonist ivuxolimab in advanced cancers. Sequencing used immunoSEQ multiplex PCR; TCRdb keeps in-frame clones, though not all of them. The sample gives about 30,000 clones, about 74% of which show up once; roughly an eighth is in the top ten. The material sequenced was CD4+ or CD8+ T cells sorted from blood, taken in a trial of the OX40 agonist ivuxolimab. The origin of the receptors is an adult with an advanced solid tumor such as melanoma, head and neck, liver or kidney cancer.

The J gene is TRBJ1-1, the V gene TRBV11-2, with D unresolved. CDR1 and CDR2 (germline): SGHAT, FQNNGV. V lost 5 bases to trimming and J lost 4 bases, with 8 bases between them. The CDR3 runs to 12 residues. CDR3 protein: CASSHKGTEAFF. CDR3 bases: TGTGCCAGCAGCCATAAGGGCACTGAAGCTTTCTTT.

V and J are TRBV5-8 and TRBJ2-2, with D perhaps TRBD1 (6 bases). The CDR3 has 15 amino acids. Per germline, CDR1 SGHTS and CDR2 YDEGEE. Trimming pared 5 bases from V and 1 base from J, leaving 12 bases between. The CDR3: CASSLPGQNTGELFF. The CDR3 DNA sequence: TGTGCCAGCAGTCTCCCGGGACAGAACACCGGGGAGCTGTTTTTT. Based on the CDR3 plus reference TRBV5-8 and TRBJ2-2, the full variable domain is EAGVTQSPTHLIKTRGQQATLRCSPISGHTSVYWYQQALGLGLQFLLWYDEGEERNRGNFPPRFSGRQFPNYSSELNVNALELEDSALYLCASSLPGQNTGELFFGEGSRLTVL.

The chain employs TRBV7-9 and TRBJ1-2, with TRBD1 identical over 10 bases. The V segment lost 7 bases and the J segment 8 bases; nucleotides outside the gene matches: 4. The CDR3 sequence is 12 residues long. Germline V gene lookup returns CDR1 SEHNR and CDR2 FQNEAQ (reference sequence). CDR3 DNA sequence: TGTGCCAGCACTCCGGGACAGGGGGGCTACACCTTC. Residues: CASTPGQGGYTF.

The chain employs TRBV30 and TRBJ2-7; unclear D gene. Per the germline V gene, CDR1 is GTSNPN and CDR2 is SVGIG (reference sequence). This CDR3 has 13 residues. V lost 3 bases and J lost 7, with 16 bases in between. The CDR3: CAWSPPAQSEQYF. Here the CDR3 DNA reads TGTGCCTGGAGCCCACCGGCCCAGAGTGAGCAGTACTTC. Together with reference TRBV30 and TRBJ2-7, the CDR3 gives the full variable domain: SQTIHQWPATLVQPVGSPLSLECTVEGTSNPNLYWYRQAAGRGLQLLFYSVGIGQISSEVPQNLSASRPQDRQFILSSKKLLLSDSGFYLCAWSPPAQSEQYFGPGTRLTVT.

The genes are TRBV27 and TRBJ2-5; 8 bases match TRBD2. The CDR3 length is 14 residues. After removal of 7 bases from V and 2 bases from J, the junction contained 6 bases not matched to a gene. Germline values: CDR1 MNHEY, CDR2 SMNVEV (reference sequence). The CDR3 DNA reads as TGTGCCAGCACGGGAGGGGGACTACAAGAGACCCAGTACTTC. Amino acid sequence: CASTGGGLQETQYF.

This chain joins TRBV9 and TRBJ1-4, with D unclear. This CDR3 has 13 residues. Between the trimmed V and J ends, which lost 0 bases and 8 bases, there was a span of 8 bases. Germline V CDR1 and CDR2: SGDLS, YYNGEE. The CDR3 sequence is CASSVEPEEKLFF. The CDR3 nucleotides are TGTGCCAGCAGCGTAGAGCCGGAGGAAAAACTGTTTTTT.

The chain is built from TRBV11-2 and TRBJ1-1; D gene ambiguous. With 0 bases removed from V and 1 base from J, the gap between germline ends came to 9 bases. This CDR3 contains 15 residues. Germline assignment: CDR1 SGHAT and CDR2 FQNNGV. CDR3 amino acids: CASSLERHGNTEAFF. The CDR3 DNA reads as TGTGCCAGCAGCTTAGAACGGCACGGGAACACTGAAGCTTTCTTT.

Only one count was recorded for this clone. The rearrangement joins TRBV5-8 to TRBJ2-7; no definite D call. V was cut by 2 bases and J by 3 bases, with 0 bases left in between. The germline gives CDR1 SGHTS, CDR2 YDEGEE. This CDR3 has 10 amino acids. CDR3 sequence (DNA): TGTGCCAGCAGCTTCTACGAGCAGTACTTC. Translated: CASSFYEQYF.

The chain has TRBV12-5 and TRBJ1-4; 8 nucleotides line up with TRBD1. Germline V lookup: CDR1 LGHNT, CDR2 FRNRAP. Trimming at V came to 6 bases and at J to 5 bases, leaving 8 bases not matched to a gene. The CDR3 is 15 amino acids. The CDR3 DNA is TGTGCTAGTGGAAGAACGGGACAGGTCAATGAAAAACTGTTTTTT. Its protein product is CASGRTGQVNEKLFF.

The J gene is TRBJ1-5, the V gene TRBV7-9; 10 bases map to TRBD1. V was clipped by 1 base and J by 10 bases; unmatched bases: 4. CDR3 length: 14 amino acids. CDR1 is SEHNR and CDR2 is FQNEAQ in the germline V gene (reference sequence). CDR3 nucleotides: TGTGCCAGCAGCTTAGGACAGGGGGCCGATCCCCAGCATTTT. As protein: CASSLGQGADPQHF.

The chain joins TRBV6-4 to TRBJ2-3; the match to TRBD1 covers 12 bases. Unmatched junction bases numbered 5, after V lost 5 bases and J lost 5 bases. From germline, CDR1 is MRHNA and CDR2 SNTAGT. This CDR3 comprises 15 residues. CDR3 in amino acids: CASSPGQGAVDTQYF. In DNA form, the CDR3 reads TGTGCCAGCAGTCCGGGACAGGGGGCAGTAGATACGCAGTATTTT.

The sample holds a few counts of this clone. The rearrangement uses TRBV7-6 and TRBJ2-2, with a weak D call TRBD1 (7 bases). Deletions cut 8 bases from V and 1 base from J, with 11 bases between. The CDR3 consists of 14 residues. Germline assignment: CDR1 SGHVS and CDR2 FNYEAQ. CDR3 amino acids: CASRGTVNTGELFF. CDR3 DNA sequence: TGTGCCAGCCGCGGGACAGTGAACACCGGGGAGCTGTTTTTT. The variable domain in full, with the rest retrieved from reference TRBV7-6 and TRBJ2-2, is GAGVSQSPRYKVTKRGQDVALRCDPISGHVSLYWYRQALGQGPEFLTYFNYEAQQDKSGLPNDRFSAERPEGSISTLTIQRTEQRDSAMYRCASRGTVNTGELFFGEGSRLTVL.

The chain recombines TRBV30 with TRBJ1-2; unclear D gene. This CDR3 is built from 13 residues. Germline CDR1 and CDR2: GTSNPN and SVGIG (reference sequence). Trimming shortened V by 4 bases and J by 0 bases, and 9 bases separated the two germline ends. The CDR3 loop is CAWTDKPNYGYTF. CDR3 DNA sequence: TGTGCCTGGACTGACAAACCTAACTATGGCTACACCTTC.

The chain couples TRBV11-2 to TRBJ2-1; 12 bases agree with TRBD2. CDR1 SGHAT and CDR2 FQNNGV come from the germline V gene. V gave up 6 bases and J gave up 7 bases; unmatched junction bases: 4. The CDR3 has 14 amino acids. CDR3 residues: CASRTSGGKNEQFF. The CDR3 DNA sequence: TGTGCCAGCAGAACTAGCGGGGGGAAGAATGAGCAGTTCTTC. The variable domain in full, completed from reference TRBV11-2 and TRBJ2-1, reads EAGVAQSPRYKIIEKRQSVAFWCNPISGHATLYWYQQILGQGPKLLIQFQNNGVVDDSQLPKDRFSAERLKGVDSTLKIQPAKLEDSAVYLCASRTSGGKNEQFFGPGTRLTVL.

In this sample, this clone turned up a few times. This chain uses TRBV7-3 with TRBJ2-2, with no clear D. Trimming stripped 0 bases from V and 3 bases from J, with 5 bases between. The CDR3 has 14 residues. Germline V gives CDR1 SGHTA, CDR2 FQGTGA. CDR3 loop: CASSLTGDTGELFF. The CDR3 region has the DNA TGTGCCAGCAGCTTAACAGGAGACACCGGGGAGCTGTTTTTT.

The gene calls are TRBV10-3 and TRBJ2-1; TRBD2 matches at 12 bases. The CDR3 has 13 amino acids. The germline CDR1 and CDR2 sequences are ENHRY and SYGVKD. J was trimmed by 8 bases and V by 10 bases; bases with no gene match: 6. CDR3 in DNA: TGTGCCACCGAACTAGCGGGGGGTCATGAGCAGTTCTTC. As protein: CATELAGGHEQFF.

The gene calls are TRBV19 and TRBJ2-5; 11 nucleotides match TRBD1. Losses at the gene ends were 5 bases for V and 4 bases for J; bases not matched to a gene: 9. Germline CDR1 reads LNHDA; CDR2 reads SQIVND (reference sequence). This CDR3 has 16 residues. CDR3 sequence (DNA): TGTGCCAGTAGTCTAGGACAGGGGGCAGTGGGAGAGACCCAGTACTTC. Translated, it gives CASSLGQGAVGETQYF.

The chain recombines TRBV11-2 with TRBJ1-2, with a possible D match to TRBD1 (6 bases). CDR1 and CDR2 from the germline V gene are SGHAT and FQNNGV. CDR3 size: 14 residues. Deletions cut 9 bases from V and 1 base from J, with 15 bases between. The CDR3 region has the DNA TGTGCCAGTACCCCGGGGGCCATTAACTATGGCTACACCTTC. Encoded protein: CASTPGAINYGYTF.

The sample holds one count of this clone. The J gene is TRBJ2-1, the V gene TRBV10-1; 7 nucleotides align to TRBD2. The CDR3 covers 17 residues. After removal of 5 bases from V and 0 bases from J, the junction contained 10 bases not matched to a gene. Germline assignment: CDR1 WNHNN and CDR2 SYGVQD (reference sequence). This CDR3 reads CASSRFTAGSSYNEQFF. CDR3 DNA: TGCGCCAGCAGTAGGTTTACAGCGGGGAGCTCCTACAATGAGCAGTTCTTC.

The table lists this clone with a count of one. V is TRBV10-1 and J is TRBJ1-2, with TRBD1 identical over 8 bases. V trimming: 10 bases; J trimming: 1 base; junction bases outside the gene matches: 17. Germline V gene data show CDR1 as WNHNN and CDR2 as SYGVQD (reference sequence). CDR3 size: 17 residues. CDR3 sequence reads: CAIPVGQENLFNYGYTF. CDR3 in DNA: TGCGCCATCCCAGTGGGACAGGAGAACCTCTTTAACTATGGCTACACCTTC.

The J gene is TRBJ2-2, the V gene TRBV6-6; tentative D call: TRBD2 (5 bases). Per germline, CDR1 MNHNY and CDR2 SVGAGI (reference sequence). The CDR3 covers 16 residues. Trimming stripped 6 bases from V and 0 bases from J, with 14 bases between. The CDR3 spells CASSKNTGSNTGELFF. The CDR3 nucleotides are TGTGCCAGCAGCAAAAATACGGGGTCGAACACCGGGGAGCTGTTTTTT.

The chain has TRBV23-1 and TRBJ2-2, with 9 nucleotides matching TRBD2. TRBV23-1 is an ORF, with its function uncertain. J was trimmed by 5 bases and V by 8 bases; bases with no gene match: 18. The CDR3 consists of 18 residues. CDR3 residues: CASDDPGLASVGTGELFF. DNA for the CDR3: TGCGCCAGCGACGACCCGGGACTAGCCTCAGTGGGAACCGGGGAGCTGTTTTTT.

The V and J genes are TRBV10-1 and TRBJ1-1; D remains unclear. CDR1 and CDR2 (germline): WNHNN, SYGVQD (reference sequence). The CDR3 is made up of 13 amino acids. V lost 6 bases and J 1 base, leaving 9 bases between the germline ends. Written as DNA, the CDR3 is TGCGCCAGCAGGGACGCGGGGAACACTGAAGCTTTCTTT. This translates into CASRDAGNTEAFF.

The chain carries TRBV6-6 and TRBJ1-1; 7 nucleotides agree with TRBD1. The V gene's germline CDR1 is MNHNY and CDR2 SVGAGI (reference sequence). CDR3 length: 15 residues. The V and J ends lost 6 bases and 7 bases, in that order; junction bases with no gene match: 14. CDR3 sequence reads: CASSNEAGGKGEAFF. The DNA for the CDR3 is TGTGCCAGCAGCAACGAAGCAGGGGGTAAGGGTGAAGCTTTCTTT.

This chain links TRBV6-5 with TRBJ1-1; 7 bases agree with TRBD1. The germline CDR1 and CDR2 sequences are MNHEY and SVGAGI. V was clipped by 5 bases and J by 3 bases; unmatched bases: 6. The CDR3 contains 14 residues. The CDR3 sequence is CASSKGGMYTEAFF. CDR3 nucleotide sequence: TGTGCCAGCAGTAAAGGGGGCATGTACACTGAAGCTTTCTTT.

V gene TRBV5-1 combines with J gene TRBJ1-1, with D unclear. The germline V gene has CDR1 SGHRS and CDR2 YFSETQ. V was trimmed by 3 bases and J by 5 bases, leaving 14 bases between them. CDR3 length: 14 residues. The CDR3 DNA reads TGCGCCAGCAGCTATAACTTTGGGGTAACTGAAGCTTTCTTT. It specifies CASSYNFGVTEAFF.